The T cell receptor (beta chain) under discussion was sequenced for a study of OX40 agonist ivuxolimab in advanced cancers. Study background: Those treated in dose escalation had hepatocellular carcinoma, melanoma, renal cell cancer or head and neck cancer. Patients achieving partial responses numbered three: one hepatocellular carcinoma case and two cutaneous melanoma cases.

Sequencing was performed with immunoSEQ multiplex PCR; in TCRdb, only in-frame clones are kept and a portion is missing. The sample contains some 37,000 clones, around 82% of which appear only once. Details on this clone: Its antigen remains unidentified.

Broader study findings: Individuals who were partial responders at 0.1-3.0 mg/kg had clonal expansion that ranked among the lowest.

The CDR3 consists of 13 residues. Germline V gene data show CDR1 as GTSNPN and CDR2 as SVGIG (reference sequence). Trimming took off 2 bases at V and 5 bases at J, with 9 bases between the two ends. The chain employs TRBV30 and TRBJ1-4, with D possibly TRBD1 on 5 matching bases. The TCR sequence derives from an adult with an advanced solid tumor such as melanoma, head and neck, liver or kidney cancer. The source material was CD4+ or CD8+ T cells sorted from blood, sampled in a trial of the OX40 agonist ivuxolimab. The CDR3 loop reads CAWSTGSNEKLFF. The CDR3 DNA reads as TGTGCCTGGAGTACAGGATCAAATGAAAAACTGTTTTTT.